This entry describes one T cell receptor (beta chain). The antigen is undetermined. To make CD8 memory, CD45RO+ cells were put together with CCR7-negative CD45RA+ TemRA cells. Clones were read by immunoSEQ multiplex PCR, and TCRdb kept only the in-frame ones, dropping some. This sample has 600,000 to 750,000 clones, with 90% found just once. The entry originates in a study of shared clonotypes between healthy human individuals. Turning to the study itself: Donors consisted of a couple of women and three men between 18 and 49. General study points: Generation of non-shared clonotypes was less probable than generation of clonotypes shared by all four donors. Rarefaction showed that sequencing of sorted subsets was incomplete (despite large depth).

This CDR3 is 15 amino acids long. V gene TRBV21-1 combines with J gene TRBJ2-3; TRBD2, the table's D call, was not compared with the DNA. TRBV21-1 is designated a pseudogene. The receptor was derived from a man younger than 30 in good health. Some clones in this sample may be carry-over from other donors' samples. The material sequenced was memory CD8+ T cells from PBMCs. Described subset: CD45RO+ cells pooled with CCR7-negative TemRA cells. In DNA form, the CDR3 reads TGTGCCAGCAGCAAATCGGGGGTTCGCACAGATACGCAGTATTTT. Its translation is CASSKSGVRTDTQYF.